These T cell receptor beta chains were read from a single sample in a study of cytomegalovirus exposure and HLA in healthy donors. Clones were sequenced by immunoSEQ multiplex PCR, and TCRdb holds only the in-frame ones, with some missing. The sample holds tens of thousands of clones; just under 95% are singletons and the top ten take 7%. Sequenced material: PBMCs. These receptors originate from a woman between 18 and 29 years old in good health and CMV-seropositive. Both conserved end residues are part of each CDR3. The D gene is left open where the match is weak. Some rows mark clone size as missing; the rest say once, few, many or name a class of expanded clone.

>TRBD1|once|TRBV7-9|TRBJ2-7
TGTGCCACCAGGACAGGGAACTCCTACGAGCAGTACTTC
CATRTGNSYEQYF
>.|.|TRBV9|TRBJ2-1
TGTGCCAGCAGCGTTTTTAGCGAAAGTGAGCAGTTCTTC
CASSVFSESEQFF
>TRBD2|once|TRBV4-1|TRBJ2-5
TGCGCCAGCAGCCAAGAAAAGTTTGCTAGCGGGGCAGAGACCCAGTACTTC
CASSQEKFASGAETQYF
>.|once|TRBV5-1|TRBJ2-3
TGCGCCAGCAGCTTGGCCGCCGACTCAAAAGCGCAGTATTTT
CASSLAADSKAQYF
>TRBD1|.|TRBV28|TRBJ1-2
TGTGCCAGCAGTCCTACCTCGACAGGGTTCGGCTACACCTTC
CASSPTSTGFGYTF
>.|.|TRBV6-5|TRBJ2-3
TGTGCCAGCAGTCCCGTGGTAGCGACAGATACGCAGTATTTT
CASSPVVATDTQYF
>TRBD1|.|TRBV5-6|TRBJ1-2
TGTGCCAGCAGCTTTATCCCTCGAGACCGGGACAGAAATGGCTACACCTTC
CASSFIPRDRDRNGYTF
>TRBD2|.|TRBV7-2|TRBJ2-7
TGTGCCAGCAGCTTCTTAGGGACTAGCGGAAAAAGAGGCGAGCAGTACTTC
CASSFLGTSGKRGEQYF
>TRBD2|.|TRBV5-1|TRBJ2-7
TGCGCCAGCAGAACTGGCGCCGTAGCGGGTGTTTCGGCTCCTAACTTATACGAGCAGTACTTC
CASRTGAVAGVSAPNLYEQYF
>.|.|TRBV6-6|TRBJ2-7
TGTGCCAGCAGCGACAACCACGAGCAGTACTTC
CASSDNHEQYF
>TRBD1|.|TRBV5-1|TRBJ1-1
TGCGCCAGCAGCATACTGACAGGGGGCACTGAAGCTTTCTTT
CASSILTGGTEAFF
>TRBD2|.|TRBV19|TRBJ2-1
TGTGCCAGTAAGGGGCTAGCGGACCAGCAGTTCTTC
CASKGLADQQFF
>TRBD2|.|TRBV27|TRBJ2-5
TGTGCCAGCAGTACCTTTGGGGGAGGGCAAGAGACCCAGTACTTC
CASSTFGGGQETQYF
>.|.|TRBV9|TRBJ2-3
TGTGCCAGCAGCGTAGTTGTTTGGGAGGTAACACTCACAGATACGCAGTATTTT
CASSVVVWEVTLTDTQYF
>.|.|TRBV29-1|TRBJ2-1
TGCAGCGTACCCGGTTGGGGCTCGGTATCGGGTGAGCAGTTCTTC
CSVPGWGSVSGEQFF
>.|few|TRBV5-5|TRBJ1-6
TGTGCCAGCAGCGTCCTCGGGGAGAGATCACCCCTCCACTTT
CASSVLGERSPLHF
>.|once|TRBV28|TRBJ1-5
TGTGCCAGCAGTTTGAAGCCAGGATGGGTCAATCAGCCCCAGCATTTT
CASSLKPGWVNQPQHF
>.|.|TRBV19|TRBJ1-4
TGTGCCAGTAGTGCCGGACCGAGGGTAAAACTGTTTTTT
CASSAGPRVKLFF
>.|.|TRBV5-4|TRBJ1-2
TGTGCCAGCAGCTTTCCGGCGGGAGATGGCTACACCTTC
CASSFPAGDGYTF
>.|.|TRBV20-1|TRBJ1-2
TGCAGCCCCCCAAATAACTATGGCTACACCTTC
CSPPNNYGYTF
>.|.|TRBV7-9|TRBJ2-3
TGTGCCAGCATCCCTCTAGCGCCCCCGTCAGAGAGCACAGATACGCAGTATTTT
CASIPLAPPSESTDTQYF
>.|few|TRBV5-1|TRBJ1-6
TGCGCCAGCAGCTTGGGGCCGAGGGAAAACGGTTCACCCCTCCACTTT
CASSLGPRENGSPLHF
>TRBD2|.|TRBV7-9|TRBJ2-2
TGTGCCAGCAGTTCCACTAGCGGGCCCACCGGGGAGCTGTTTTTT
CASSSTSGPTGELFF
>TRBD2|.|TRBV5-1|TRBJ2-1
TGCGCCAGCAGCTTGTTGAGAAAGTCGTGGACTAGCGGGAGTTTTGAGCAGTTCTTC
CASSLLRKSWTSGSFEQFF
>.|.|TRBV4-1|TRBJ2-6
TGCGCCAGCAGCCAAGATCCCGTAAGGCGGCTAAACTCTGGGGCCAACGTCCTGACTTTC
CASSQDPVRRLNSGANVLTF
>.|.|TRBV30|TRBJ2-7
TGTGCCTGGGGGCGCGACAGTTTTTACGAGCAGTACTTC
CAWGRDSFYEQYF
>.|.|TRBV14|TRBJ1-1
TGTGCCAGCAGCCAAGCATCCACTGAAGCTTTCTTT
CASSQASTEAFF
>.|.|TRBV27|TRBJ2-1
TGTGCCAGCAGTCCCGAACAGGGTTCGGGGTACAATGAGCAGTTCTTC
CASSPEQGSGYNEQFF
>.|.|TRBV15|TRBJ1-2
TGTGCCACCAGCAGAGATATAGTGAGCGGCTACACCTTC
CATSRDIVSGYTF
>.|.|TRBV27|TRBJ1-2
TGTGCCAGCAGTAGACAGGTTAACTATGGCTACACCTTC
CASSRQVNYGYTF
>TRBD2|.|TRBV29-1|TRBJ2-1
TGCAGCGTTGAGCGCGGGAGAGGGTGGGTTGAGCAGTTCTTC
CSVERGRGWVEQFF
>.|.|TRBV7-2|TRBJ1-2
TGTGCCAGCAGCTTAAGCTCCAACTATGGCTACACCTTC
CASSLSSNYGYTF
>TRBD1|.|TRBV18|TRBJ2-1
TGTGCCAGCTCACCAGGGACAGGCAACTACAATGAGCAGTTCTTC
CASSPGTGNYNEQFF
>TRBD1|.|TRBV6-6|TRBJ2-2
TGTGCCAGTCGAAAAGGGGGCGCGACCGGGGAGCTGTTTTTT
CASRKGGATGELFF
>.|.|TRBV6-1|TRBJ1-1
TGTGCCAGCAGTGCCCGACCGGGACTGCTCGGGTCTGAAGCTTTCTTT
CASSARPGLLGSEAFF
>.|few|TRBV5-1|TRBJ2-7
TGCGCCAGCAGCTTGGTAGGTCAGGAGGAGGAGCAGTACTTC
CASSLVGQEEEQYF
>.|.|TRBV5-5|TRBJ2-7
TGTGCCAGCAGCTTCCCTGGCACATCCTACGAGCAGTACTTC
CASSFPGTSYEQYF
>.|.|TRBV27|TRBJ1-5
TGTGCCAGCAGTTTATCCCTTGGACGGGGGGGAGATCAGCCCCAGCATTTT
CASSLSLGRGGDQPQHF
>TRBD1|.|TRBV6-6|TRBJ2-7
TGTGCCACCCAGGGGACCACCGGGACAGGGGGTCACGAGCAGTACTTC
CATQGTTGTGGHEQYF
>TRBD2|.|TRBV25-1|TRBJ2-1
TGTGCCAGCAGTGAGGGGAGGGGATCCTACAATGAGCAGTTCTTC
CASSEGRGSYNEQFF
>.|.|TRBV5-5|TRBJ1-6
TGTGCCAGCAGCTTGTATTTCGGGAATTCACCCCTCCACTTT
CASSLYFGNSPLHF
>TRBD1|.|TRBV28|TRBJ1-2
TGTGCCAGCAGTTTGACAGGGGGTTCGTTTTTCTACACCTTC
CASSLTGGSFFYTF
>.|.|TRBV6-1|TRBJ1-4
TGTGCCAGCAGTGAAGCCGGACAGAAGGATGAAAAACTGTTTTTT
CASSEAGQKDEKLFF
>TRBD1|.|TRBV28|TRBJ1-1
TGTGCCGCAGGAACCGCGGGGACAGGGAACACTGAAGCTTTCTTT
CAAGTAGTGNTEAFF
>.|.|TRBV28|TRBJ2-7
TGTGCCAGCAGTGATATTGTAGGGCCGGGAGAGCAGTACTTC
CASSDIVGPGEQYF
>TRBD1|.|TRBV28|TRBJ1-1
TGTGCCGGATCGCGACAGGGTTTGTCATGGAAAACTGAAGCTTTCTTT
CAGSRQGLSWKTEAFF
>TRBD1|.|TRBV19|TRBJ2-1
TGTGCCAGCACAGGGGGTTACTACAATGAGCAGTTCTTC
CASTGGYYNEQFF
>TRBD1|.|TRBV6-4|TRBJ2-2
TGTGCCAGCAGTGAAGAGGCAGGGGGCCTCGGGGAGCTGTTTTTT
CASSEEAGGLGELFF
>TRBD2|.|TRBV9|TRBJ2-1
TGTGCCAGCAGCAGGTCGGAATGGAGCGGGGGATACAATGAGCAGTTCTTC
CASSRSEWSGGYNEQFF
>TRBD1|.|TRBV9|TRBJ1-6
TGTGCCAGCAGCGACCGGACAGGGAGCTCCTATAATTCACCCCTCCACTTT
CASSDRTGSSYNSPLHF
>TRBD1|.|TRBV28|TRBJ1-1
TGTGCCAGCAGTTTCCCCCGCGGCCCGGGACAGAGAATCACTGAAGCTTTCTTT
CASSFPRGPGQRITEAFF
>TRBD1|.|TRBV19|TRBJ2-1
TGTGCCAGTGGGGACAGGGCCTATGAGCAGTTCTTC
CASGDRAYEQFF
>.|.|TRBV6-6|TRBJ1-2
TGTGCCAGCAACGAGAACTATGGCTACACCTTC
CASNENYGYTF
>.|.|TRBV20-1|TRBJ2-7
TGCAGTGCCGAGCACTACGAGCAGTACTTC
CSAEHYEQYF
>TRBD2|.|TRBV19|TRBJ2-7
TGTGCCAGTAGTATGGCTGGTAGCGGGATCCACGAGCAGTACTTC
CASSMAGSGIHEQYF